This is a list of T cell receptor beta chains from one sample in a study of blood T cell repertoires in COVID-19. Sequenced by immunoSEQ multiplex PCR; TCRdb stores in-frame clones only, minus some. The sample holds fewer than 200,000 clones; 89% are singletons and the top ten take about 2.1%. The sequenced sample consisted of peripheral blood. All receptors derive from a man in his late teens or twenties who had recovered from COVID-19. Both conserved end residues are part of each CDR3. D genes are given only for firm matches. Only part of the rows carry a size: once, few, many, or a class if the clone is expanded.

NA	TRBD1	16	TRBJ1-2	TRBV4-3	CASSQGTGTGGAGYTF	TGCGCCAGCAGCCAAGGGACCGGGACAGGGGGCGCTGGCTACACCTTC
NA	TRBD2	14	TRBJ2-4	TRBV4-3	CASSQETSGNIQYF	TGCGCCAGCAGCCAAGAGACTAGCGGAAACATTCAGTACTTC
NA	NA	12	TRBJ1-5	TRBV2	CASTGAGPSCHF	TGTGCCAGCACCGGAGCGGGGCCCTCGTGTCATTTT
few	NA	13	TRBJ2-5	TRBV30	CAWSKRSRETQYF	TGTGCCTGGAGTAAAAGGTCGAGGGAGACCCAGTACTTC
NA	TRBD2	16	TRBJ2-2	TRBV25-1	CASSRRGLGNTGELFF	TGTGCCAGCAGTCGTCGGGGACTAGGAAACACCGGGGAGCTGTTTTTT
NA	TRBD2	21	TRBJ2-1	TRBV7-7	CASSLEGGRALRIYPYNEQFF	TGTGCTAGCAGCTTAGAGGGCGGGAGGGCCCTCCGGATCTACCCCTACAATGAGCAGTTCTTC
NA	NA	13	TRBJ1-1	TRBV6-1	CASSEASDTEAFF	TGTGCCAGCAGTGAAGCGTCCGACACTGAAGCTTTCTTT
NA	TRBD1	17	TRBJ2-7	TRBV28	CASSSYPLTGHRYEQYF	TGTGCCAGCAGTTCCTACCCACTGACAGGGCATAGGTACGAGCAGTACTTC
NA	TRBD2	14	TRBJ2-5	TRBV9	CASSSGIPEETQYF	TGTGCCAGCAGCAGCGGGATTCCGGAGGAGACCCAGTACTTC
NA	TRBD1	14	TRBJ2-3	TRBV10-1	CASSLDRGTDTQYF	TGCGCCAGCAGTTTGGACAGGGGAACAGATACGCAGTATTTT
once	TRBD1	14	TRBJ1-1	TRBV28	CASSSWTGATEAFF	TGTGCCAGCAGTTCCTGGACAGGAGCCACTGAAGCTTTCTTT
NA	NA	13	TRBJ1-2	TRBV11-2	CASSRPGGLGYTF	TGTGCCAGCAGCCGACCCGGGGGGTTAGGCTACACCTTC
NA	NA	12	TRBJ2-7	TRBV28	CASRPSRSEQYF	TGTGCCAGCAGGCCTTCTAGGAGCGAGCAGTACTTC
NA	TRBD2	14	TRBJ2-1	TRBV3-1/TRBV3-2	CASSQDWSGRARFF	TGTGCCAGCAGCCAAGATTGGAGCGGGAGGGCACGGTTCTTC
NA	NA	13	TRBJ2-1	TRBV28	CASRDLKGYEQFF	TGTGCCAGCAGGGACCTTAAGGGGTATGAGCAGTTCTTC
NA	TRBD1	16	TRBJ2-1	TRBV24-1	CATSDLGQGVGDEQFF	TGTGCCACCAGTGACCTAGGACAGGGAGTGGGTGATGAGCAGTTCTTC
NA	NA	15	TRBJ1-2	TRBV14	CASSQNQQTLLGYTF	TGTGCCAGCAGCCAAAATCAGCAGACTTTGCTTGGCTACACCTTC
NA	TRBD1	14	TRBJ2-7	TRBV10-3	CATALPGQGYEQYF	TGTGCCACTGCCCTACCGGGACAGGGCTACGAGCAGTACTTC
NA	NA	12	TRBJ2-1	TRBV6-1	CASSYSYNEQFF	TGTGCCAGCAGTTACTCCTACAATGAGCAGTTCTTC
NA	NA	14	TRBJ2-1	TRBV7-2	CASSPKGGKNEQFF	TGTGCCAGCAGTCCTAAGGGGGGGAAGAATGAGCAGTTCTTC
NA	NA	16	TRBJ2-1	TRBV4-1	CASRRGRGGPDNEQFF	TGCGCCAGCAGGCGGGGAAGGGGCGGGCCTGACAATGAGCAGTTCTTC
NA	NA	15	TRBJ2-7	TRBV3-1/TRBV3-2	CASSKPFREKNEQYF	TGTGCCAGCAGCAAGCCTTTTCGGGAGAAAAACGAGCAGTACTTC
NA	NA	16	TRBJ2-2	TRBV18	CASSPTGVGNTGELFF	TGTGCCAGCTCACCAACGGGAGTCGGGAACACCGGGGAGCTGTTTTTT
NA	NA	13	TRBJ2-7	TRBV11-2	CASSLGGGYEQYF	TGTGCCAGCAGCTTAGGGGGAGGATACGAGCAGTACTTC
NA	TRBD2	14	TRBJ2-3	TRBV10-3	CAIRGGLSTDTQYF	TGTGCCATCAGGGGGGGGTTATCCACAGATACGCAGTATTTT
NA	NA	14	TRBJ2-1	TRBV27	CASSLYQGYNEQFF	TGTGCCAGCAGTTTATATCAGGGGTACAATGAGCAGTTCTTC
NA	NA	12	TRBJ2-5	TRBV7-2	CASSKNDWFQYF	TGTGCCAGCAGCAAAAACGACTGGTTCCAGTACTTC
NA	NA	15	TRBJ2-1	TRBV7-8	CASSSGVGSYNEQFF	TGTGCCAGCAGCTCGGGGGTCGGGTCCTACAATGAGCAGTTCTTC
NA	NA	13	TRBJ1-2	TRBV28	CASSSDMNYGYTF	TGTGCCAGCAGTTCTGACATGAACTATGGCTACACCTTC
NA	NA	12	TRBJ1-2	TRBV10-3	CAISEGGEGYTF	TGTGCCATCAGTGAGGGCGGGGAGGGCTACACCTTC
NA	NA	13	TRBJ1-3	TRBV6-5	CASTLRGGNTIYF	TGTGCCAGCACCCTAAGGGGTGGAAACACCATATATTTT
once	NA	15	TRBJ2-7	TRBV3-1/TRBV3-2	CASSQDPRGTYEQYF	TGTGCCAGCAGCCAAGATCCCCGGGGTACCTACGAGCAGTACTTC
NA	TRBD1	14	TRBJ1-5	TRBV30	CAWAGTGGNQPQHF	TGTGCCTGGGCCGGGACAGGGGGCAATCAGCCCCAGCATTTT
NA	NA	14	TRBJ2-1	TRBV7-3	CASSPWGLYNEQFF	TGTGCCAGCAGCCCCTGGGGACTCTACAATGAGCAGTTCTTC
few	NA	11	TRBJ1-1	TRBV30	CAHREGTEAFF	TGTGCCCACCGGGAGGGCACTGAAGCTTTCTTT
NA	NA	12	TRBJ1-4	TRBV5-6	CASSLLSEKLFF	TGTGCCAGCAGCTTGCTAAGTGAAAAACTGTTTTTT
NA	TRBD1	15	TRBJ1-5	TRBV6-6	CASTRGDRGNQPQHF	TGTGCCAGCACTAGGGGGGACAGAGGCAATCAGCCCCAGCATTTT
NA	TRBD2	17	TRBJ2-1	TRBV7-7	CASSPGLAASSYNEQFF	TGTGCTAGCAGCCCTGGACTAGCGGCGTCCTCCTACAATGAGCAGTTCTTC
NA	NA	15	TRBJ2-7	TRBV11-2	CASSLGQHFSYEQYF	TGTGCCAGCAGCTTGGGGCAGCATTTCTCCTACGAGCAGTACTTC
NA	NA	13	TRBJ2-1	TRBV4-1	CASSQGAGDEQFF	TGCGCCAGCAGCCAGGGGGCAGGTGATGAGCAGTTCTTC
NA	TRBD1	14	TRBJ1-2	TRBV7-2	CASSLRDSYYGYTF	TGTGCCAGCAGCTTAAGGGACAGCTACTATGGCTACACCTTC
NA	NA	15	TRBJ2-7	TRBV5-5	CASSWYGAPTYEQYF	TGTGCCAGCAGCTGGTATGGAGCCCCAACCTACGAGCAGTACTTC
NA	TRBD2	13	TRBJ2-7	TRBV11-2	CASGAAGFYEQYF	TGTGCCAGCGGAGCAGCGGGATTCTACGAGCAGTACTTC
few	NA	14	TRBJ1-5	TRBV7-2	CASSLLGANQPQHF	TGTGCCAGCAGCTTACTAGGAGCAAATCAGCCCCAGCATTTT
NA	TRBD1	14	TRBJ1-1	TRBV13	CASGAKTGDTEAFF	TGTGCCAGCGGCGCTAAAACAGGGGATACTGAAGCTTTCTTT
NA	NA	15	TRBJ2-7	TRBV9	CASSVDSSPSYEQYF	TGTGCCAGCAGCGTTGACTCTTCTCCATCCTACGAGCAGTACTTC
NA	NA	15	TRBJ2-2	TRBV27	CASSATRDNTGELFF	TGTGCCAGCAGTGCGACTAGGGATAACACCGGGGAGCTGTTTTTT
NA	TRBD1	15	TRBJ2-1	TRBV6-2/TRBV6-3	CASSLSGQGLNEQFF	TGTGCCAGCAGCCTTTCGGGACAGGGCCTCAATGAGCAGTTCTTC